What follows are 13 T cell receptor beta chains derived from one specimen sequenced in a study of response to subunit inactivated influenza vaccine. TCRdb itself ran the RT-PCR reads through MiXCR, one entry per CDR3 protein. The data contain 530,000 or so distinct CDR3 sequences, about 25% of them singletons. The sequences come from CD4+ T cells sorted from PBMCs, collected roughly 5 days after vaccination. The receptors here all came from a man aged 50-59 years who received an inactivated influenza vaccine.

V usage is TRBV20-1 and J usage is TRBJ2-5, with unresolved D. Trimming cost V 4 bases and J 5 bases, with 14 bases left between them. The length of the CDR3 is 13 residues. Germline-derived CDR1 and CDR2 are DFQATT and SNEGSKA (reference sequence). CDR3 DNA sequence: TGCAGTGCTACGGGTCTAGAATGGGAGACCCAGTACTTC. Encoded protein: CSATGLEWETQYF.

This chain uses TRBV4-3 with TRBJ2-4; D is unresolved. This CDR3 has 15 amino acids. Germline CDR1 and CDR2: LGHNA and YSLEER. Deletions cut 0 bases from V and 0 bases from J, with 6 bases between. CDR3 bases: TGCGCCAGCAGCCAAGATCATGTAGCCAAAAACATTCAGTACTTC. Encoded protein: CASSQDHVAKNIQYF.

The CDR3 DNA follows: TGTGCCAGCAGTTCCCGTTGGGAGTCGGTGCAAGAGACCCAGTACTTC. This codes for CASSSRWESVQETQYF. The chain is built from TRBV28 and TRBJ2-5, with D perhaps matching TRBD2 (5 bases). In germline, CDR1 is MDHEN, CDR2 SYDVKM. Trimming removed 4 bases from V and 2 bases from J, with 17 bases in between. This CDR3 has 16 residues.

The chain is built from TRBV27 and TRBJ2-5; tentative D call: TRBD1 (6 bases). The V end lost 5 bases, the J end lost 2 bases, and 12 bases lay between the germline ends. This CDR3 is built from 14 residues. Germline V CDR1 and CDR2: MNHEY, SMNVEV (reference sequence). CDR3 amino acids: CASSANRVQETQYF. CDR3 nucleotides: TGTGCCAGCAGTGCCAACAGGGTTCAAGAGACCCAGTACTTC.

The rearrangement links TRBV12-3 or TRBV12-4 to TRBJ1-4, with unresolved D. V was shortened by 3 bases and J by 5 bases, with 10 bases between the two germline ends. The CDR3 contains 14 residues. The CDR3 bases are TGTGCCAGCAGTTTCGGAGATCGAAATGAAAAACTGTTTTTT. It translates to CASSFGDRNEKLFF.

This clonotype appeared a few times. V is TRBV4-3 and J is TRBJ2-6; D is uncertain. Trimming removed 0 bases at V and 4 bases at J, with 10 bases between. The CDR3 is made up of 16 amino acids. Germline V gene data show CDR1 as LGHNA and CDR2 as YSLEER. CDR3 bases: TGCGCCAGCAGCCAAGAGTTTGGTACCGGGGCCAACGTCCTGACTTTC. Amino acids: CASSQEFGTGANVLTF.

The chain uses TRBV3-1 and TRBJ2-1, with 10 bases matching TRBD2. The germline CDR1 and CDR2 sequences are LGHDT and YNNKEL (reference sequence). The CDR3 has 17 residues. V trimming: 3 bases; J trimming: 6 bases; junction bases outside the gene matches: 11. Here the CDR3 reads CASSQKASGGLSNEQFF. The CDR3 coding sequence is TGTGCCAGCAGCCAGAAAGCTAGCGGGGGCCTATCCAATGAGCAGTTCTTC.

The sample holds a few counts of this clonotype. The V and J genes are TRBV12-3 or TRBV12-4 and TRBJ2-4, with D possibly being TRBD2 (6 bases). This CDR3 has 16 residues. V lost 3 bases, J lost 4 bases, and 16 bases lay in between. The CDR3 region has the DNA TGTGCCAGCAGTTTGAGCGGGTGGTATGAAAAAAACATTCAGTACTTC. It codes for CASSLSGWYEKNIQYF.

DNA of the CDR3: TGTGCCAGCAGCCAAGAGTGGGATCAGCCCCAGCATTTT. Translated: CASSQEWDQPQHF. The genes are TRBV4-2 and TRBJ1-5; D ambiguous. Trimming took off 0 bases at V and 5 bases at J, with 5 bases between the two ends. The CDR3 covers 13 residues. Germline V gene lookup returns CDR1 LGHNA and CDR2 YNFKEQ.

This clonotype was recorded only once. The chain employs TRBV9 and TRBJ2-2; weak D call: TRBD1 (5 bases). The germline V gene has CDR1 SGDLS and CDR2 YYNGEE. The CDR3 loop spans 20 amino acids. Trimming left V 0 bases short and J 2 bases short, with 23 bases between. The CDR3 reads CASSVGPGIGVAENTGELFF. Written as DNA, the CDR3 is TGTGCCAGCAGCGTAGGGCCAGGGATAGGTGTGGCGGAAAACACCGGGGAGCTGTTTTTT. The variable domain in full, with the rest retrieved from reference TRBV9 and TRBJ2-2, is DSGVTQTPKHLITATGQRVTLRCSPRSGDLSVYWYQQSLDQGLQFLIQYYNGEERAKGNILERFSAQQFPDLHSELNLSSLELGDSALYFCASSVGPGIGVAENTGELFFGEGSRLTVL.

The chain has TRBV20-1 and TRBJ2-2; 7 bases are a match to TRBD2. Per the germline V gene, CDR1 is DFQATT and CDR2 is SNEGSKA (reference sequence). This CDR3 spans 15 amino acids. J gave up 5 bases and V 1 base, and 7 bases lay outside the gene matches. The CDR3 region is CSARVSSGYTGELFF. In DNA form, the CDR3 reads TGCAGTGCTAGAGTTAGTAGCGGGTATACCGGGGAGCTGTTTTTT.

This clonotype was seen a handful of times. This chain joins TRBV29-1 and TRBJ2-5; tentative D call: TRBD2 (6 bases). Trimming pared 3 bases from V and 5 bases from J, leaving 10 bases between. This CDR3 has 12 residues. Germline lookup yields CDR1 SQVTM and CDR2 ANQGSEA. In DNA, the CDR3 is TGCAGCGTTGAGTCGGGGGACGAGACCCAGTACTTC. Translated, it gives CSVESGDETQYF.

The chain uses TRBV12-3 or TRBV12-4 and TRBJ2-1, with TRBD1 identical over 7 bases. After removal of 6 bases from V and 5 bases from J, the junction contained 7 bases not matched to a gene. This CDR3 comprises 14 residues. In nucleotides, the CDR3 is TGTGCCAGCAGGACCTGGGACAGAAACAATGAGCAGTTCTTC. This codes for CASRTWDRNNEQFF.